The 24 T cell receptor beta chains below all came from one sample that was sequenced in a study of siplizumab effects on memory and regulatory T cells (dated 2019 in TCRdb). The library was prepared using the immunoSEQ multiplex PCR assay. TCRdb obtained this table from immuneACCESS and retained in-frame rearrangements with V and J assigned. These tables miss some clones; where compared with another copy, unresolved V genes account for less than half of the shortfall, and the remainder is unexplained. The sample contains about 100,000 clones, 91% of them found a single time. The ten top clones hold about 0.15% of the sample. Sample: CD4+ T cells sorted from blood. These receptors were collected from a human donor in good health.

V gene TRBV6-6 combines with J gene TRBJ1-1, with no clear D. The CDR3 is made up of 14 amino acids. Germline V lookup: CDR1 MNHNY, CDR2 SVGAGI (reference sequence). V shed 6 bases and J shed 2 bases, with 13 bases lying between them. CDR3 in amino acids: CASSDEGRNTEAFF. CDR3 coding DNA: TGTGCCAGCAGCGACGAAGGCCGAAACACTGAAGCTTTCTTT.

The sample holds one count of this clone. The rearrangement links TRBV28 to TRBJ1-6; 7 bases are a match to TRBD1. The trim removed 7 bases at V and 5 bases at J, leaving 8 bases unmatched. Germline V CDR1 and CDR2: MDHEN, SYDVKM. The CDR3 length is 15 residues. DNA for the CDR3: TGTGCCAGCACCATGGGGACAGTTAATAATTCACCCCTCCACTTT. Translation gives CASTMGTVNNSPLHF.

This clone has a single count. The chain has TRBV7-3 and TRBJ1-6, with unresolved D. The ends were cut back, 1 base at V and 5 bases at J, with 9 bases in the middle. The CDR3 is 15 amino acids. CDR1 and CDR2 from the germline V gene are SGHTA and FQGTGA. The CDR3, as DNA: TGTGCCAGCAGCTTAAGTTCAGGAAATAATTCACCCCTCCACTTT. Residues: CASSLSSGNNSPLHF.

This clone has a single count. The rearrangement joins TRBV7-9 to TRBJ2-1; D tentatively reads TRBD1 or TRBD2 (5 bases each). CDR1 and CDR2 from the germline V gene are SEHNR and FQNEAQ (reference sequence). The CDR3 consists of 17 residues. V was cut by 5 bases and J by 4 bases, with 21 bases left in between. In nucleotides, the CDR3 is TGTGCCAGCAGCAATGGCAGGGACGGGACCAATTACAATGAGCAGTTCTTC. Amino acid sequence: CASSNGRDGTNYNEQFF.

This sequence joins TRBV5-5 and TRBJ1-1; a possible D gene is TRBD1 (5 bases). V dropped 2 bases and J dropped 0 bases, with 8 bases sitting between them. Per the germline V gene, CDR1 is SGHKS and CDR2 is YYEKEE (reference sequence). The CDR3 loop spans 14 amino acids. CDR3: CASSLDSMNTEAFF. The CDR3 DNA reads TGTGCCAGCAGCTTAGACAGCATGAACACTGAAGCTTTCTTT.

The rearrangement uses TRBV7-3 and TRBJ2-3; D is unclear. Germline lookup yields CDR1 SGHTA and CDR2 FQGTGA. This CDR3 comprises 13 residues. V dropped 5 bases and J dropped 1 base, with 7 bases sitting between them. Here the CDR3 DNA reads TGTGCCAGCAGCGCAACACGCACAGATACGCAGTATTTT. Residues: CASSATRTDTQYF.

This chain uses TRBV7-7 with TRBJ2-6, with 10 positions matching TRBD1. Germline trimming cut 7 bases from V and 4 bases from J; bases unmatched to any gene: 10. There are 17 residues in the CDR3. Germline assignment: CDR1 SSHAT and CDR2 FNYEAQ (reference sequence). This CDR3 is CASTAGTGESGANVLTF. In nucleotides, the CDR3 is TGTGCCAGCACCGCCGGGACAGGGGAATCCGGGGCCAACGTCCTGACTTTC.

In DNA, the CDR3 is TGCGCCAGCAGCCAAGATTGGACCTCAACCTACGAGCAGTACTTC. Protein sequence: CASSQDWTSTYEQYF. V gene TRBV4-3 combines with J gene TRBJ2-7, with unresolved D. The CDR3 totals 15 residues. V was clipped by 0 bases and J by 2 bases, with 11 bases between them. Germline assignment: CDR1 LGHNA and CDR2 YSLEER.

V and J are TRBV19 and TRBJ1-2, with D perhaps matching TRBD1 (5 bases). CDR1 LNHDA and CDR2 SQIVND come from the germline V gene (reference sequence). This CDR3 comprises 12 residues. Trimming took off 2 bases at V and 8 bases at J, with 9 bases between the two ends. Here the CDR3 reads CASSIQGGGYTF. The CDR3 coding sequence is TGTGCCAGTAGTATACAGGGAGGCGGCTACACCTTC.

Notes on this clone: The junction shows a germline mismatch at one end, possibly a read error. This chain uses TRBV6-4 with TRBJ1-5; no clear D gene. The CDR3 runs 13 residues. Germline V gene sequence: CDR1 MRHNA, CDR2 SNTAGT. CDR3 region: CASSYSQLEPQHF. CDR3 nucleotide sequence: TGTGCCAGCAGTTACTCCCAGCTGGAGCCCCAGCATTTT.

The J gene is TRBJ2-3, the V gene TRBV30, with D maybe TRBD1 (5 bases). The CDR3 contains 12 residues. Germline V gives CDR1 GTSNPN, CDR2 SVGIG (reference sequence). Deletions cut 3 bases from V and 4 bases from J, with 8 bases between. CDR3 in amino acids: CAWSQGPDTQYF. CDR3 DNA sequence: TGTGCCTGGAGCCAGGGTCCAGATACGCAGTATTTT.

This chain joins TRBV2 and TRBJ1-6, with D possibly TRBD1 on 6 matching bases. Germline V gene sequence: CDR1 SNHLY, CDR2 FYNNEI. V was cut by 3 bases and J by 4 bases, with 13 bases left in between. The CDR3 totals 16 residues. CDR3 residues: CASSEVPGAYNSPLHF. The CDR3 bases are TGTGCCAGCAGTGAGGTTCCAGGGGCGTATAATTCACCCCTCCACTTT. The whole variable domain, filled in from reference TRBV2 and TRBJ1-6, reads EPEVTQTPSHQVTQMGQEVILRCVPISNHLYFYWYRQILGQKVEFLVSFYNNEISEKSEIFDDQFSVERPDGSNFTLKIRSTKLEDSAMYFCASSEVPGAYNSPLHFGNGTRLTVT.

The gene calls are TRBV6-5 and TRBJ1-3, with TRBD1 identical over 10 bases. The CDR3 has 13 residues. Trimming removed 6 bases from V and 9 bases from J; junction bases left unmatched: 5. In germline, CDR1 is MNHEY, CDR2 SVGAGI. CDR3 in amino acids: CASSRTGGGTIYF. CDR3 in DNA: TGTGCCAGCAGCCGGACAGGGGGTGGCACCATATATTTT.

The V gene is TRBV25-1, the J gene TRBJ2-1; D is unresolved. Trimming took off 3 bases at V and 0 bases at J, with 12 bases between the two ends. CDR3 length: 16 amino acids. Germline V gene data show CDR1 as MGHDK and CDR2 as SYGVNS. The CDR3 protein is CASSEGPYPSYNEQFF. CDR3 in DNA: TGTGCCAGCAGTGAGGGCCCTTATCCCTCCTACAATGAGCAGTTCTTC.

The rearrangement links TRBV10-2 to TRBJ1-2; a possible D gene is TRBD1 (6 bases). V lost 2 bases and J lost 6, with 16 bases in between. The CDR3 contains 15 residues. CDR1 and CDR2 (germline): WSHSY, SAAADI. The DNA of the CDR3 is TGCGCCAGCAGTGAGGGGACACCGGAGGCACATGGCTACACCTTC. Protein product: CASSEGTPEAHGYTF.

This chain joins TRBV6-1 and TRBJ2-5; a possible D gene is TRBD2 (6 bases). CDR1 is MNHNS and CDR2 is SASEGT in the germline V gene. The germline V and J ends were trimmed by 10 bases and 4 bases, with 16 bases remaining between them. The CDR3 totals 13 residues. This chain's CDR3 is CATETSLGETQYF. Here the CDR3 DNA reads TGTGCCACCGAGACTAGTCTCGGAGAGACCCAGTACTTC.

CDR3 residues: CASSQTGLAGGHEQYF. CDR3 DNA sequence: TGTGCCAGCAGCCAAACAGGACTAGCGGGGGGCCACGAGCAGTACTTC. The chain is built from TRBV4-2 and TRBJ2-7, with 14 bases fitting TRBD2. This CDR3 is 16 amino acids long. Trimming cost V 2 bases and J 5 bases; bases outside gene matches: 5. The germline CDR1 and CDR2 sequences are LGHNA and YNFKEQ.

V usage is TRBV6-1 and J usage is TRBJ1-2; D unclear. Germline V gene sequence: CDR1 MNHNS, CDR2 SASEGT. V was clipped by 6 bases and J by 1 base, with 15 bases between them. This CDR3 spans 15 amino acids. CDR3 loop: CASSLVPGLNYGYTF. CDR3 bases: TGTGCCAGCAGCCTTGTTCCAGGCCTTAACTATGGCTACACCTTC.

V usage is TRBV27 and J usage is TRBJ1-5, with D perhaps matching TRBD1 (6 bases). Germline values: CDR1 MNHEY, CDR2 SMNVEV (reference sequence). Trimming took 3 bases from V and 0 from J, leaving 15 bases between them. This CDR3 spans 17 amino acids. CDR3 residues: CASSFGGGPNSNQPQHF. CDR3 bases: TGTGCCAGCAGTTTCGGTGGGGGCCCCAATAGCAATCAGCCCCAGCATTTT.

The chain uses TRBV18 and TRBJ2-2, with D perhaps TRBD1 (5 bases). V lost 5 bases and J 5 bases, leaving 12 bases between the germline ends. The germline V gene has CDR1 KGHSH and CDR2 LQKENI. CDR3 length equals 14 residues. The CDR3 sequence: CASSGAAETGELFF. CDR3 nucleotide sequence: TGTGCCAGCTCAGGGGCGGCGGAGACCGGGGAGCTGTTTTTT.

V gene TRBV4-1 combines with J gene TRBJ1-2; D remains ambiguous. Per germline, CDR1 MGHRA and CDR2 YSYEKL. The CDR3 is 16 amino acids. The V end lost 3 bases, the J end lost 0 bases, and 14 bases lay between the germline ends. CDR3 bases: TGCGCCAGCAGCCACCCTGGGCAGCAAGCTAACTATGGCTACACCTTC. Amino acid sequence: CASSHPGQQANYGYTF.

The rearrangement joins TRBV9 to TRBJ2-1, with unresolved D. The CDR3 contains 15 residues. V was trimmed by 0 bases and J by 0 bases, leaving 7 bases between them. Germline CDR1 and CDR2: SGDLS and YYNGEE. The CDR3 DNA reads TGTGCCAGCAGCGTAGTCCCGGGCTCCTACAATGAGCAGTTCTTC. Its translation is CASSVVPGSYNEQFF.

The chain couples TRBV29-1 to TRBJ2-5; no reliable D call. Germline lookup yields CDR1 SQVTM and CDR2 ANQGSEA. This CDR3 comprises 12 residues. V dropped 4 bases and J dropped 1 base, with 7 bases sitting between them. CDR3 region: CSVGRIQETQYF. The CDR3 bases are TGCAGCGTTGGACGGATCCAAGAGACCCAGTACTTC.

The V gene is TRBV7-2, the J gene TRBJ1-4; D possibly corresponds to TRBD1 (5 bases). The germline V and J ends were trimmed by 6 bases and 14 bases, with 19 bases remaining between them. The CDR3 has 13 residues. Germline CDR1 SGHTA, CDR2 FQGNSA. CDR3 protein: CASRSTGVGRLFF. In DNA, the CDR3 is TGTGCCAGCAGGAGTACGGGGGTTGGTCGGCTGTTTTTT. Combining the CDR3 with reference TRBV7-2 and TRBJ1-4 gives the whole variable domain GAGVSQSPSNKVTEKGKDVELRCDPISGHTALYWYRQSLGQGLEFLIYFQGNSAPDKSGLPSDRFSAERTGGSVSTLTIQRTQQEDSAVYLCASRSTGVGRLFFGSGTQLSVL.